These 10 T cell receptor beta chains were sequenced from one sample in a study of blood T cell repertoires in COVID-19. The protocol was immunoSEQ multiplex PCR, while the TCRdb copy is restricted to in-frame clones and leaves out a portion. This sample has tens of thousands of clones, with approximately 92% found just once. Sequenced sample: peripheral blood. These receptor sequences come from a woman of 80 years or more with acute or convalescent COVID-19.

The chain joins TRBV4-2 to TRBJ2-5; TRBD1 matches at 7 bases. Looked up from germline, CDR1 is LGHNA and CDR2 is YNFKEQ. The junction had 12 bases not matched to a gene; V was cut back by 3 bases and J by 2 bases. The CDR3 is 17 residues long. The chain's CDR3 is CASSHWQGVSWQETQYF. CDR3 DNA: TGTGCCAGCAGCCATTGGCAGGGGGTCTCTTGGCAAGAGACCCAGTACTTC.

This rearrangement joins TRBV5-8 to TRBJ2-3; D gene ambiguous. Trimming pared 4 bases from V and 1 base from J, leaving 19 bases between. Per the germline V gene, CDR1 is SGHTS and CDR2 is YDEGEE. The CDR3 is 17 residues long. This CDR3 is CASSVHYNSAGTDTQYF. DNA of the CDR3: TGTGCCAGCAGCGTCCACTATAACTCCGCCGGCACAGATACGCAGTATTTT. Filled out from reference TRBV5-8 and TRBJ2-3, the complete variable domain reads EAGVTQSPTHLIKTRGQQATLRCSPISGHTSVYWYQQALGLGLQFLLWYDEGEERNRGNFPPRFSGRQFPNYSSELNVNALELEDSALYLCASSVHYNSAGTDTQYFGPGTRLTVL.

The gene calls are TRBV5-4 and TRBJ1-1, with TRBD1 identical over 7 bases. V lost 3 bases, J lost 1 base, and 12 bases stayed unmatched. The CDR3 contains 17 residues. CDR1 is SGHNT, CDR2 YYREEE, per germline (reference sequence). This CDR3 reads CASSSFPTGNANTEAFF. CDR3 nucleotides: TGTGCCAGCAGCTCCTTCCCGACAGGGAACGCGAACACTGAAGCTTTCTTT. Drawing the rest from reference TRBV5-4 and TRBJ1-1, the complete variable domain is ETGVTQSPTHLIKTRGQQVTLRCSSQSGHNTVSWYQQALGQGPQFIFQYYREEENGRGNFPPRFSGLQFPNYSSELNVNALELDDSALYLCASSSFPTGNANTEAFFGQGTRLTVV.

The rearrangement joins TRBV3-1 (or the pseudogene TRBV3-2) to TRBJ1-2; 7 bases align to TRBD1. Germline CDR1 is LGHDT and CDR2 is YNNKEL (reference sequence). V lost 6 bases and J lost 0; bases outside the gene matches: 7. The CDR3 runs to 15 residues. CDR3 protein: CASRQPGTANYGYTF. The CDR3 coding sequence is TGTGCCAGCAGACAACCCGGGACAGCTAACTATGGCTACACCTTC.

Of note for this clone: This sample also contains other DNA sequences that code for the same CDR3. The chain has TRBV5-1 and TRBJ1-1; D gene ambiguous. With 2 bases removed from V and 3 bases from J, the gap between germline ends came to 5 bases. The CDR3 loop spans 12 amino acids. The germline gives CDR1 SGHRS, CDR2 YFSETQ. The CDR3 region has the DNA TGCGCCAGCAGCTTAACGGACACTGAAGCTTTCTTT. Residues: CASSLTDTEAFF.

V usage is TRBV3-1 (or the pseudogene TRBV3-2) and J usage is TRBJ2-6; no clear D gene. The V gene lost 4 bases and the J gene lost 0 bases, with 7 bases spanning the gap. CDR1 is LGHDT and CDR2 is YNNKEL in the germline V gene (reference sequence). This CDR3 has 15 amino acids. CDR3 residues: CASSPRYSGANVLTF. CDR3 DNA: TGTGCCAGCAGCCCCCGTTACTCTGGGGCCAACGTCCTGACTTTC.

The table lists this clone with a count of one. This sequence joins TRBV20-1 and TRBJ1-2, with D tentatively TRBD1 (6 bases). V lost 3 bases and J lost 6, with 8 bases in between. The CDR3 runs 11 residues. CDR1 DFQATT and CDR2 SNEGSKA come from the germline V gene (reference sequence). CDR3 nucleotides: TGCAGTGCTAGGAGGGGGAATGGCTACACCTTC. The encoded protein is CSARRGNGYTF.

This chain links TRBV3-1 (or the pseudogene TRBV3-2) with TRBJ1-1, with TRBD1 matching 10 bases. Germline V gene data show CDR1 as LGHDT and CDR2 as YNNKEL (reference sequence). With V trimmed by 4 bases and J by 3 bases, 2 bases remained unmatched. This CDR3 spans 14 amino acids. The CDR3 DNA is TGTGCCAGCAGCCCGGACAGGGGGTACACTGAAGCTTTCTTT. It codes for CASSPDRGYTEAFF.

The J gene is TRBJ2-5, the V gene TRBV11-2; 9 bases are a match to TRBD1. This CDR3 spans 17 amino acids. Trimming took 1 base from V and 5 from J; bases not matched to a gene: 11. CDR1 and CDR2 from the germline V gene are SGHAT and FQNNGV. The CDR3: CASSLALTGGFGETQYF. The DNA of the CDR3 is TGTGCCAGCAGCTTAGCCTTGACAGGGGGTTTTGGTGAGACCCAGTACTTC.

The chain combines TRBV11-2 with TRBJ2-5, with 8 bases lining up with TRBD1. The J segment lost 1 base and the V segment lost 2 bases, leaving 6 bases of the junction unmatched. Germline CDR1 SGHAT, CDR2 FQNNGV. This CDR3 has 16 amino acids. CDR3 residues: CASSLNIGQGQETQYF. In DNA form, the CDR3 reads TGTGCCAGCAGCTTAAACATAGGACAGGGCCAAGAGACCCAGTACTTC.